This record looks at one TCR beta chain sequence and its context. Its antigen is still unknown. CDR3 length: 15 amino acids. Germline loops: CDR1 MDHEN, CDR2 SYDVKM. Trimming took 0 bases from V and 1 from J; bases not matched to a gene: 0. This entry is derived from a study of OX40 agonist ivuxolimab in advanced cancers. As for the study in general: Aged about 20 to 85 with a mean of approximately 57 years, they were almost 85% male.

TCRdb's copy holds only in-frame clones and misses some; the assay was immunoSEQ multiplex PCR. The repertoire includes about 120,000 clones, approximately 90% of them detected once, and approximately 0.51% sits in the top ten. Whole-study results and caveats: The work left the antigen specificity of expanded peripheral T cells undetermined. Among patients with partial responses at 0.1-3.0 mg/kg, clonal expansion was among the lowest.

The starting material was CD4+ or CD8+ T cells sorted from blood, obtained in a trial of the OX40 agonist ivuxolimab. The receptor was derived from an adult with an advanced solid tumor such as melanoma, head and neck, liver or kidney cancer. The chain couples TRBV28 to TRBJ2-3; 8 bases agree with TRBD1. Here the CDR3 reads CASSLWGQGTDTQYF. The CDR3 DNA follows: TGTGCCAGCAGTTTATGGGGACAGGGCACAGATACGCAGTATTTT.